This T cell receptor beta chain was recovered during a study of beta chain features in type 1 diabetes. On the study more broadly: Examination spanned about 110 million sorted cells from all samples.

Sequencing targeted expressed TCRB transcripts, as all isolated RNA had been reverse transcribed. Assay used: immunoSEQ multiplex PCR; TCRdb lists only in-frame clones, some missing. The data contain under 450,000 clones, about 15% of them singletons. Concerning this clone: Its antigen is unknown.

Overall study findings and caveats: The cDNA sequencing approach could over-represent high-TCR-expressing cells.

V lost 7 bases, J lost 5 bases, and 5 bases stayed unmatched. Germline V gene data show CDR1 as MDHEN and CDR2 as SYDVKM. This CDR3 comprises 13 residues. This clonotype was obtained from a man aged 25-45 years in good health. The chain employs TRBV28 and TRBJ2-1; TRBD2 aligns across 7 bases. Specimen: naive CD4+ T cells from blood. Here the CDR3 reads CASTLLAHNEQFF. The CDR3 coding sequence is TGTGCCAGCACCCTACTAGCGCACAATGAGCAGTTCTTC.